The clone carrying this T cell receptor (beta chain) was counted a few times. This record comes from a study of OX40 agonist ivuxolimab in advanced cancers. The ends lost 3 bases at V and 11 bases at J; junction bases unmatched: 10. This CDR3 comprises 13 residues. Per germline, CDR1 MDHEN and CDR2 SYDVKM. Repertoires were generated with immunoSEQ multiplex PCR, while TCRdb's copy carries only in-frame clones and drops some. In the table there are about 59,000 clones, roughly 84% of which are singletons. This sample comprised CD4+ or CD8+ T cells sorted from blood, obtained in a trial of the OX40 agonist ivuxolimab. The sequence derives from an adult with an advanced solid tumor such as melanoma, head and neck, liver or kidney cancer. V is TRBV28 and J is TRBJ2-7, with 7 bases identical to TRBD1. The CDR3 sequence: CASSFVSGGLEYF. In nucleotides, the CDR3 is TGTGCCAGCAGTTTTGTGTCAGGGGGTTTGGAGTACTTC.